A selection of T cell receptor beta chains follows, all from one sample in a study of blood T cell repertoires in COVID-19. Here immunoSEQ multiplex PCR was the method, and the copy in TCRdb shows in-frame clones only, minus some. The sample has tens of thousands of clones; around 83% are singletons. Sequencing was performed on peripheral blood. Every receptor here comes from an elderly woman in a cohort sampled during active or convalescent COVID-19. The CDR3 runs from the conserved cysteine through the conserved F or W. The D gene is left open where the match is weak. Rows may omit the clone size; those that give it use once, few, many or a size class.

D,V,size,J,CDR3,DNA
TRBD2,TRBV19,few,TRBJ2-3,CASRRTSGTSDTQYF,TGTGCCAGTAGGCGGACTAGCGGGACCTCAGATACGCAGTATTTT
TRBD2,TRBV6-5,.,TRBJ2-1,CASSKRGTSYNEQFF,TGTGCCAGCAGTAAACGGGGGACTAGCTACAATGAGCAGTTCTTC
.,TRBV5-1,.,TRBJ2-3,CASSPTSVSTDTQYF,TGCGCCAGCAGCCCGACTAGTGTCAGCACAGATACGCAGTATTTT
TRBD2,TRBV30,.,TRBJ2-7,CAFGLAGEGEQYF,TGTGCCTTCGGTTTAGCGGGGGAGGGGGAGCAGTACTTC
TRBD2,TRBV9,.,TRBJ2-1,CASSTTSGYNEQFF,TGTGCCAGCTCAACGACTAGCGGCTACAATGAGCAGTTCTTC
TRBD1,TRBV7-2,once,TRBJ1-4,CASSPGQVGELFF,TGTGCCAGCAGTCCAGGACAGGTCGGGGAACTGTTTTTT
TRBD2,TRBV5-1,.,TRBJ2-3,CASSLPLAGGLDTQYF,TGCGCCAGCAGCTTACCCTTAGCGGGAGGGTTAGATACGCAGTATTTT
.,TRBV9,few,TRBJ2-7,CASSVAGLGYEQYF,TGTGCCAGCAGCGTCGCAGGGTTAGGCTACGAGCAGTACTTC
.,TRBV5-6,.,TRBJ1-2,CASSTVSNYGYTF,TGTGCCAGCAGTACAGTATCAAACTATGGCTACACCTTC
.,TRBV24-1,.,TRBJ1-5,CATSDPATGQPQHF,TGTGCCACCAGTGATCCGGCCACAGGGCAGCCCCAGCATTTT
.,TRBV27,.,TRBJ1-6,CASAAGGNNSPLHF,TGTGCCAGCGCCGCCGGGGGAAATAATTCACCCCTCCACTTT
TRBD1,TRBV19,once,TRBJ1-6,CASSLRTGYNSPLHF,TGTGCCAGTAGTCTACGGACAGGGTATAATTCACCCCTCCACTTT
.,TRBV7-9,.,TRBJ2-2,CASSLQGITGELFF,TGTGCCAGCAGCTTACAGGGGATAACCGGGGAGCTGTTTTTT
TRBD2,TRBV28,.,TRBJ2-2,CASSKLAANTGELFF,TGTGCCAGCAGCAAACTAGCGGCGAACACCGGGGAGCTGTTTTTT
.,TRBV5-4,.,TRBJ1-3,CASSLGTGNTIYF,TGTGCCAGCAGCTTGGGGACAGGAAACACCATATATTTT
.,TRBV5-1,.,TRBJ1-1,CASSIQGSGEAFF,TGCGCCAGCAGCATCCAGGGATCGGGTGAAGCTTTCTTT
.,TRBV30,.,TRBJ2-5,CAWARHVGGGVETQYF,TGTGCCTGGGCCCGCCACGTTGGAGGGGGCGTAGAGACCCAGTACTTC
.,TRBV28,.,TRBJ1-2,CASGPFNYGYTF,TGTGCCAGCGGCCCCTTTAACTATGGCTACACCTTC
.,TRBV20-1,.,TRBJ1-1,CSASRAGWTNTEAFF,TGCAGTGCTAGTAGGGCAGGGTGGACGAACACTGAAGCTTTCTTT
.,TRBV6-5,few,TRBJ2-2,CASSLLPGELFF,TGTGCCAGCAGTCTTCTACCCGGGGAGCTGTTTTTT
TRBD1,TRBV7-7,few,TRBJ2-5,CASSSGTAQETQYF,TGTGCTAGCAGCTCCGGGACAGCCCAAGAGACCCAGTACTTC
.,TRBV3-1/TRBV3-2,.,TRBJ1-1,CASSQKGVRTEAFF,TGTGCCAGCAGCCAAAAAGGGGTTCGGACTGAAGCTTTCTTT
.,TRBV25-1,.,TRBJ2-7,CASSAPEQGSYEQYF,TGTGCCAGCAGTGCCCCGGAGCAGGGGTCCTACGAGCAGTACTTC
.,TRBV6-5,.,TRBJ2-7,CASSQGTGSWQYF,TGTGCCAGCAGCCAGGGTACAGGTTCATGGCAGTACTTC
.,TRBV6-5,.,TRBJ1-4,CASNLGAAEKLFF,TGTGCCAGCAATTTGGGTGCGGCTGAAAAACTGTTTTTT
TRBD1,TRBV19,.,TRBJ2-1,CASSPRTGPYNEQFF,TGTGCCAGTAGTCCACGGACAGGTCCCTACAATGAGCAGTTCTTC
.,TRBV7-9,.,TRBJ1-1,CASSLSGWTEAFF,TGTGCCAGCAGCTTATCGGGTTGGACTGAAGCTTTCTTT
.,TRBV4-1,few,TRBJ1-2,CASSPGGVNYGYTF,TGCGCTTCAAGCCCGGGAGGGGTCAACTATGGCTACACCTTC
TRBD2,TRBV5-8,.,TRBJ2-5,CASSRRGGARETQYF,TGTGCCAGCAGCCGCCGGGGAGGGGCCCGGGAGACCCAGTACTTC
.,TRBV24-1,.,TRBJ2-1,CATSQLASGEQFF,TGTGCCACCAGCCAATTAGCCAGTGGGGAGCAGTTCTTC
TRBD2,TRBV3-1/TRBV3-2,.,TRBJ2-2,CASSLRTSGNTGELFF,TGTGCCAGCAGCTTGCGGACTAGCGGGAACACCGGGGAGCTGTTTTTT
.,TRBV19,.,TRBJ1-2,CASSMGREFYGYTF,TGTGCCAGTAGTATGGGTCGGGAGTTCTATGGCTACACCTTC
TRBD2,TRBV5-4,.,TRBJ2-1,CASSSTSGRGAYNEQFF,TGTGCCAGCAGCTCGACTAGCGGGAGAGGTGCCTACAATGAGCAGTTCTTC
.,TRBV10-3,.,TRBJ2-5,CAISEGQQETQYF,TGTGCCATCAGTGAGGGTCAGCAAGAGACCCAGTACTTC
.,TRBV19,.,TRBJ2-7,CASSSGVGEQYF,TGTGCCAGTAGTTCGGGAGTGGGAGAGCAGTACTTC
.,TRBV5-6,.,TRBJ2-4,CASSRRGLTEGVAKNIQYF,TGTGCCAGCAGTAGGAGGGGACTCACCGAAGGGGTAGCCAAAAACATTCAGTACTTC
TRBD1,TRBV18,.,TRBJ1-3,CASSRGQGEGNTIYF,TGTGCCAGCTCGCGCGGACAGGGAGAAGGAAACACCATATATTTT
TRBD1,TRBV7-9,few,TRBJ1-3,CAIRDRAGNTIYF,TGTGCCATCCGGGACAGGGCTGGAAACACCATATATTTT
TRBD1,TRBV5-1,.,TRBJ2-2,CASSLGQGSNTGELFF,TGCGCCAGCAGCTTGGGACAGGGGTCGAACACCGGGGAGCTGTTTTTT
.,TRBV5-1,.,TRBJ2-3,CASRSPVDTQYF,TGCGCCAGTCGGTCGCCGGTAGATACGCAGTATTTT
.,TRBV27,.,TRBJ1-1,CASSLGTAGVTEAFF,TGTGCCAGCAGCCTGGGTACGGCGGGGGTCACTGAAGCTTTCTTT
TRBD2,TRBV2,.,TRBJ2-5,CASRLSGAQETQYF,TGTGCCAGCAGACTTAGCGGGGCCCAAGAGACCCAGTACTTC
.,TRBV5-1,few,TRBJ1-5,CASRAGASQPQHF,TGCGCCAGCAGGGCAGGGGCAAGCCAGCCCCAGCATTTT
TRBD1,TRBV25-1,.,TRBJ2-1,CASSGGTGFYNEQFF,TGTGCCAGCAGTGGGGGGACAGGGTTTTACAATGAGCAGTTCTTC
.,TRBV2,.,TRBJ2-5,CASIRTIQETQYF,TGTGCCAGCATCCGGACTATACAAGAGACCCAGTACTTC
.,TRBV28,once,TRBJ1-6,CASRLSGGDHSPLHF,TGTGCCAGCAGACTGTCTGGGGGGGACCATTCACCCCTCCACTTT
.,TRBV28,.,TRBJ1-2,CASSSPGDYGYTF,TGTGCCAGCAGTTCCCCAGGGGACTATGGCTACACCTTC
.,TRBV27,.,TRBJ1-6,CASSFILAGRAGSPLHF,TGTGCCAGCAGTTTTATCCTAGCGGGCAGGGCCGGTTCACCCCTCCACTTT
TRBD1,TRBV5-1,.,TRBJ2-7,CASSRSGPTTGTDVYEQYF,TGCGCCAGCAGCCGGTCGGGGCCGACGACAGGGACCGACGTCTACGAGCAGTACTTC
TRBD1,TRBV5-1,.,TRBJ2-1,CASSWDRTGYNEQFF,TGCGCCAGCAGCTGGGACAGGACGGGGTACAATGAGCAGTTCTTC
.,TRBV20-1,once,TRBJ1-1,CSASTGVEGTEAFF,TGCAGTGCTAGTACGGGGGTGGAAGGCACTGAAGCTTTCTTT
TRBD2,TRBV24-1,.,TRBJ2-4,CATSDSGGAAKNIQYF,TGTGCCACCAGTGATTCGGGGGGGGCGGCCAAAAACATTCAGTACTTC
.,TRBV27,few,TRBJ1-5,CASSPTRGGASNQPQHF,TGTGCCAGCAGTCCGACCCGAGGGGGAGCGAGCAATCAGCCCCAGCATTTT
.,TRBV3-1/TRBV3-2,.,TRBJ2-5,CASSNQAIGETQYF,TGTGCCAGCAGCAATCAAGCGATTGGGGAGACCCAGTACTTC
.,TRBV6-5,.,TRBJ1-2,CASSYSAGREEGYTF,TGTGCCAGCAGTTACTCCGCCGGCAGGGAGGAAGGCTACACCTTC